This TCR beta chain was obtained from a study of T and B cells in COVID-19 patients. Multiplex PCR with BIOMED2 TRB-A/B primer pools amplified TRB rearrangements. From the multiplex PCR reads, TCRdb called clonotypes with MiXCR, one entry per CDR3 protein. The sample has some 8,700 distinct CDR3 sequences, roughly 28% seen once. Trimming cost V 4 bases and J 0 bases; bases outside gene matches: 2. This CDR3 has 14 residues. CDR1 and CDR2 (germline): SGHDT, YYEEEE. A remark on this clonotype: The antigen remains undetermined.

Each TRB amplification used about 220-500 ng of genomic DNA from blood. Regarding the study as a whole: Clonality of TRB repertoires was high in active COVID-19; recovery brought above-healthy diversity and richness.

The TCR comes from a human donor who had recovered from COVID-19. The specimen was blood. V usage is TRBV5-6 and J usage is TRBJ1-1, with 8 nucleotides matching TRBD1. DNA for the CDR3: TGTGCCAGCAGCCAGGACAGGGTGAACACTGAAGCTTTCTTT. It encodes CASSQDRVNTEAFF.